One T cell receptor beta chain is described in this entry. The authors ran a second PCR of about 6 to 12 cycles using a sample-barcoded 5' primer and a J-beta primer mix. With 12 random nucleotides, a template-switch adaptor tagged each individual cDNA molecule. TCRdb analysed the 5' RACE reads with MiXCR anew, one entry per CDR3 protein. The data contain about 940,000 distinct CDR3 sequences, 45% to 50% of them singletons. The CDR3 has 14 amino acids. CDR1 SEHNR and CDR2 FQNEAQ come from the germline V gene (reference sequence). Trimming stripped 4 bases from V and 8 bases from J, with 16 bases between. These data are taken from a study of blood T cells in healthy people across ages.

The sequenced sample was blood. This TCR was recovered from a man between 25 and 39 years old in good health. The J gene is TRBJ2-3, the V gene TRBV7-9; maybe TRBD2 (6 bases). The CDR3 protein is CASSSGTSPSTQYF. CDR3 in DNA: TGTGCCAGCAGCTCCGGGACTTCCCCATCTACGCAGTATTTT. The full variable domain, its missing parts supplied by reference TRBV7-9 and TRBJ2-3, is DTGVSQNPRHKITKRGQNVTFRCDPISEHNRLYWYRQTLGQGPEFLTYFQNEAQLEKSRLLSDRFSAERPKGSFSTLEIQRTEQGDSAMYLCASSSGTSPSTQYFGPGTRLTVL.